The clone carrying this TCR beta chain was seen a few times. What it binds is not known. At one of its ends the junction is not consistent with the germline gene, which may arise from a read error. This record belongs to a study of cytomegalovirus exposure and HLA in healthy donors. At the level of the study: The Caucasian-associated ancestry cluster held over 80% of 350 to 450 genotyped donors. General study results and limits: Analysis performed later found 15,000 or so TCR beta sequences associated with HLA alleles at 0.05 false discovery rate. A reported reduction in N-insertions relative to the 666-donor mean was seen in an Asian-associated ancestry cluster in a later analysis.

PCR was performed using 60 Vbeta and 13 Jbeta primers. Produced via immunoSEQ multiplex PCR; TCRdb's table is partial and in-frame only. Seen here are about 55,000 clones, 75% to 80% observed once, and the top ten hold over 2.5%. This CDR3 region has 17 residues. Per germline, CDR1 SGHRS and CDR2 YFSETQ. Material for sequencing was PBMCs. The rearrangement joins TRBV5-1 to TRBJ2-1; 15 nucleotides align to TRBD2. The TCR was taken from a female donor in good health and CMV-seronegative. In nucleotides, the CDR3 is TGCGCCAGCAGCAGGACTAGCGGGGGGGCGTCGTACACTGAGCAGTTCTTC. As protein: CASSRTSGGASYTEQFF.